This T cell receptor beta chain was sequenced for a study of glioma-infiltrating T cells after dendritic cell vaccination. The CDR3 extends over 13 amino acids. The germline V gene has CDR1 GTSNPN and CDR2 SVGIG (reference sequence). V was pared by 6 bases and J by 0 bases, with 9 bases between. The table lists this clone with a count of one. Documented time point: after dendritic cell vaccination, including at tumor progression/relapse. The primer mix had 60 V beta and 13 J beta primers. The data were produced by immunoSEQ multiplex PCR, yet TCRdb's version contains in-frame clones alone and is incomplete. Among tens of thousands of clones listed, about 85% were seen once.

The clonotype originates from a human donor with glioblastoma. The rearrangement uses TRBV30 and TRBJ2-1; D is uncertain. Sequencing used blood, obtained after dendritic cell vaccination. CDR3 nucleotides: TGTGCCTGTATGGAGAGCTCCTACAATGAGCAGTTCTTC. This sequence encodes CACMESSYNEQFF.